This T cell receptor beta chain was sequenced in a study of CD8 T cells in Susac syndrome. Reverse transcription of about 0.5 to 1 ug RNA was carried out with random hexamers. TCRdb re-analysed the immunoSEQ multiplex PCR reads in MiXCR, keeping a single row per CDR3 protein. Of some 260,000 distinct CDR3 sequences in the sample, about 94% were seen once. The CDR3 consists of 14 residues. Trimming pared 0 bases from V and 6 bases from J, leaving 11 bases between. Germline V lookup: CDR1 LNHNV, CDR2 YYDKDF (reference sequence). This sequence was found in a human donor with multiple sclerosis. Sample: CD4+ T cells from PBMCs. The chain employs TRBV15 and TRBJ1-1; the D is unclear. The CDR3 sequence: CATSRDREGAEAFF. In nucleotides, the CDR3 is TGTGCCACCAGCAGAGATCGGGAGGGCGCTGAAGCTTTCTTT.